This T cell receptor beta chain comes out of a study of blood T cell repertoires in COVID-19. As originally analysed: Reference gene primer amplification gave estimated nucleated cell counts. TCRdb's copy holds only in-frame clones and misses some; the assay was immunoSEQ multiplex PCR. V and J calls and clone size come straight from that table; D and trimming were deduced from the DNA. Counted here are tens of thousands of clones, roughly 82% occurring once; the ten biggest clones make up around 11%. Deletions cut 3 bases from V and 2 bases from J, with 8 bases between. The CDR3 contains 14 residues. Germline CDR1 reads LNHNV; CDR2 reads YYDKDF (reference sequence). This clone was observed a handful of times. Within the sample, other DNA sequences also encode this same CDR3.

The specimen sequenced was peripheral blood. The V gene is TRBV15, the J gene TRBJ1-5, with D perhaps TRBD1 (6 bases). This receptor was obtained from a human donor in a cohort sampled during active COVID-19. The CDR3 loop is CATSRAGGNQPQHF. The CDR3 coding sequence is TGTGCCACCAGCAGGGCAGGGGGCAATCAGCCCCAGCATTTT.